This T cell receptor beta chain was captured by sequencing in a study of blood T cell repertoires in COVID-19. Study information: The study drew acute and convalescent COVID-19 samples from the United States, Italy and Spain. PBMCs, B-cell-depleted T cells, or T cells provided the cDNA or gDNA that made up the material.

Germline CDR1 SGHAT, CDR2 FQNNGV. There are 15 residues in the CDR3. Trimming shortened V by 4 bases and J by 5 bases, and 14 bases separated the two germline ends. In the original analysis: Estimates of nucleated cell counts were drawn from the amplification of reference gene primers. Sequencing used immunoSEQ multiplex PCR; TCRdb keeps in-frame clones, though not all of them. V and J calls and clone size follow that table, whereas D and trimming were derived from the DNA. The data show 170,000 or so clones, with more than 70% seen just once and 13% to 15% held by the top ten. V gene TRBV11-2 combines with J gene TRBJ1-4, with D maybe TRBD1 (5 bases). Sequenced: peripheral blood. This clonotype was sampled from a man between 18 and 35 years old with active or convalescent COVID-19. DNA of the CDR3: TGTGCCAGCAGCTCCCAGGGAAGAGAGAATGAAAAACTGTTTTTT. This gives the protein CASSSQGRENEKLFF.